This TCR beta chain was recovered during a study of siplizumab effects on memory and regulatory T cells. About this clone itself: Antigen specificity is unknown.

The CDR3 is 18 residues long. Unmatched junction bases numbered 7, after V lost 0 bases and J lost 1 base. Each sample contributed roughly 100,000 TCR templates to the assay. The data were produced by immunoSEQ multiplex PCR, yet TCRdb's version contains in-frame clones alone and is incomplete. The data contain about 100,000 clones, about 95% of them singletons. Points from the study as a whole: In unstimulated cells, naive T cells appeared more diverse than memory T cells and seemed major alloresponse contributors. Confirmation was lacking for the suppressive function of proliferating Tregs derived from siplizumab cultures. Researchers could not give a naive or memory phenotype to roughly 75-95% of proliferating CD4+ or CD8+ clones.

The chain has TRBV5-3 and TRBJ2-1, with 10 bases lining up with TRBD2. TRBV5-3 carries the ORF label, with uncertain function. This receptor was identified in a human donor in good health. Sequencing was carried out using non-Treg CD4+ T cells sorted from blood. The CDR3 DNA follows: TGTGCCAGAAGCTTGGTTACTAGCGGGATCTGGTCCTACAATGAGCAGTTCTTC. Amino acid sequence: CARSLVTSGIWSYNEQFF.